This is a list of T cell receptor beta chains from one sample in a study of TIL therapy for anti-PD-1-resistant metastatic lung cancer. Sequencing used immunoSEQ multiplex PCR; TCRdb keeps in-frame clones, though not all of them. This table holds roughly 7,400 clones, approximately 73% found once. This material consisted of tumor tissue, taken at baseline. Receptors originate from a person aged 25-80 years with non-small cell lung cancer. Both conserved end residues are part of each CDR3. The D gene is left open where the match is weak. Rows give clone size only sometimes, using once, few, many, or a class for an expanded clone.

j_gene	d_gene	v_gene	abundance	CDR3aa	CDR3nt
TRBJ2-3	TRBD2	TRBV5-1	-	CASSSEGSGGADTQYF	TGCGCCAGCAGCTCGGAGGGTAGCGGGGGGGCAGATACGCAGTATTTT
TRBJ1-2	TRBD1	TRBV6-1	-	CASSGSGTGVDGYTF	TGTGCCAGCAGTGGTTCCGGGACAGGGGTTGATGGCTACACCTTC
TRBJ1-2	-	TRBV28	large	CASSLVGDPLYGYTF	TGTGCCAGCAGTTTGGTGGGGGATCCCCTCTATGGCTACACCTTC
TRBJ1-1	-	TRBV9	-	CASSVSGAGSEAFF	TGTGCCAGCAGCGTATCCGGGGCCGGGAGTGAAGCTTTCTTT
TRBJ1-1	TRBD1	TRBV29-1	-	CSVEVDRGWRNTEAFF	TGCAGCGTTGAAGTTGACAGGGGATGGCGGAACACTGAAGCTTTCTTT
TRBJ1-1	-	TRBV7-2	-	CASSLQGATEAFF	TGTGCCAGCAGCTTACAAGGGGCAACTGAAGCTTTCTTT
TRBJ2-2	TRBD2	TRBV28	once	CASGRASGGAGELFF	TGTGCCAGCGGCCGGGCTAGCGGGGGGGCCGGGGAGCTGTTTTTT
TRBJ2-3	-	TRBV11-3	-	CASSSGPAWVNTQYF	TGTGCCAGCAGCTCTGGCCCGGCTTGGGTTAATACGCAGTATTTT
TRBJ1-2	-	TRBV4-1	-	CASSQLGNSGGYTF	TGCGCCAGCAGCCAACTGGGGAACTCAGGAGGCTACACCTTC
TRBJ2-1	-	TRBV7-2	-	CASRKSRGADEQFF	TGTGCCAGCAGAAAATCGCGCGGAGCGGATGAGCAGTTCTTC
TRBJ2-2	-	TRBV7-9	-	CASSLVGSGLPGTGELFF	TGTGCCAGCAGCTTAGTAGGGTCGGGACTCCCGGGCACCGGGGAGCTGTTTTTT
TRBJ2-7	TRBD2	TRBV7-8	-	CASSSPGGGYEQYF	TGTGCCAGCAGCTCCCCGGGAGGGGGCTACGAGCAGTACTTC
TRBJ2-5	-	TRBV4-3	-	CASSQDRWRETQYF	TGCGCCAGCAGCCAAGATCGTTGGCGGGAGACCCAGTACTTC
TRBJ2-5	-	TRBV28	few	CASSLFPQTALRETQYF	TGTGCCAGCAGTTTATTCCCCCAAACGGCCCTCCGGGAGACCCAGTACTTC
TRBJ1-5	-	TRBV15	-	CATSRDRALDQPQHF	TGTGCCACCAGCAGAGATAGGGCTTTGGATCAGCCCCAGCATTTT
TRBJ2-2	TRBD2	TRBV5-1	once	CASSWTSGRWAGELFF	TGCGCCAGCAGCTGGACTAGCGGGAGATGGGCCGGGGAGCTGTTTTTT
TRBJ2-7	TRBD2	TRBV7-8	once	CASSLDSGSAHEQYF	TGTGCCAGCAGCTTAGATAGCGGGAGTGCGCACGAGCAGTACTTC
TRBJ2-5	-	TRBV30	-	CAWSNPRTAQETQYF	TGTGCCTGGAGTAACCCTAGGACAGCCCAAGAGACCCAGTACTTC
TRBJ2-5	-	TRBV7-2	once	CASSTPRPGGGETQYF	TGTGCCAGCAGCACCCCCAGGCCGGGGGGCGGAGAGACCCAGTACTTC
TRBJ2-1	-	TRBV7-3	-	CASSLSGTTTVF	TGTGCCAGCAGCCTGTCCGGGACGACGACAGTCTTC
TRBJ2-7	-	TRBV21-1	-	CASSFRLWEPGGF	TGTGCCAGCAGCTTTCGTCTGTGGGAACCCGGGGGATTC
TRBJ2-2	-	TRBV7-8	-	CASSRDSFTGELFF	TGTGCCAGCAGCCGAGACAGTTTCACCGGGGAGCTGTTTTTT
TRBJ1-2	TRBD1	TRBV5-4	-	CASSRQGRGDYGYTF	TGTGCCAGCAGCCGACAGGGAAGGGGGGACTATGGCTACACCTTC
TRBJ2-7	-	TRBV5-4	few	CASSFDRSYEQYF	TGTGCCAGCAGCTTTGACAGATCCTACGAGCAGTACTTC
TRBJ2-3	TRBD1	TRBV2	-	CASSPGQGDGRDTDTQYF	TGTGCCAGCAGTCCTGGACAGGGGGACGGACGTGACACAGATACGCAGTATTTT
TRBJ1-6	-	TRBV7-2	-	CASREVTQSPLHF	TGTGCCAGCAGGGAGGTTACCCAGTCACCCCTCCACTTT
TRBJ1-1	-	TRBV5-1	-	CASSSGYTEAFF	TGCGCCAGCAGCTCGGGATACACTGAAGCTTTCTTT
TRBJ2-3	-	TRBV5-1	-	CASSLRGLSTDTQYF	TGCGCCAGCAGCTTGCGGGGACTGAGCACAGATACGCAGTATTTT
TRBJ2-1	TRBD2	TRBV7-3	-	CASSSTSGYNEQFF	TGTGCCAGCAGCTCGACTAGCGGCTACAATGAGCAGTTCTTC
TRBJ2-1	TRBD2	TRBV5-1	-	CASSSSGGYNEQFF	TGCGCCAGCAGCTCCAGCGGGGGCTACAATGAGCAGTTCTTC
TRBJ2-2	TRBD1	TRBV2	-	CASGLNRGYSGELFF	TGTGCCAGCGGATTAAACAGGGGTTATTCTGGGGAGCTGTTTTTT